This TCR beta chain is from a study of blood T cells in healthy people across ages (dated by TCRdb to 2014 to 2015). About the study as a whole: In model experiments, template switching captured about one uniquely barcoded TCR beta cDNA molecule for every two T cells. To track age-related changes in TCR beta repertoire diversity, the study relied on deep sequencing normalized with unique cDNA molecular identifiers. The donors were split into four age groups: young (average around 15 years), middle-aged (around 37), aged (over 55) and long-lived (roughly 80). To avoid experimental bias, donors of different ages were distributed randomly across sequencing lanes. The study analyzed two additional independent replicas of 1 million unique cDNA reads from the same blood draw for two donors, one aged 18 to 30 and one aged 80 or older. Study-wide findings and limitations: The percentage of naive T cells measured by flow cytometry correlated strongly with observed TCR beta diversity. Since profiling was done on bulk unsorted PBMCs, naive and antigen-experienced compartments could not be conclusively compared. As age increased, observed TCR beta diversity per million T cells dropped in a roughly linear way, and a significant reduction was already evident by age 40. Compared with the aged group, the long-lived group had more naive CD4+ T cells, fewer expanded clones and increased TCR diversity, a pattern suggesting age selection. Estimates of total diversity based on one million sequenced T cells were regarded as lower bounds and as underestimates. The CMV infection status of donors was not known, potentially confounding age-related changes in expanded clonotypes.

The donors were roughly 40 Caucasian individuals from Russia, aged 6 to 90 years, who were systemically healthy. Each donor gave around 9.9 milliliters of peripheral blood, collected into EDTA-treated Vacutainer tubes. Ficoll-Paque density-gradient centrifugation was used to isolate PBMCs, with at least 7 million obtained per sample. Trizol reagent was used to extract total RNA from the PBMCs, yielding at least 5 micrograms per sample. For every donor, an aliquot of PBMCs went through flow cytometry to measure the percentages of naive CD45RAhigh/CD27high T cells. Note on this clonotype: No antigen is known for it. Per-base qualities were not stored, and no clone one base away is much larger.

The library relied on 5' RACE. TCRdb lists the instrument as Illumina HiSeq 2500. A second PCR of about 6 to 12 cycles was performed with a sample-barcoded 5' primer and a J-beta primer mix. A template-switch 5' adaptor carrying 12 random nucleotides introduced a unique molecular identifier onto each TCR beta cDNA molecule. Each sample yielded at least 3 million CDR3-containing paired-end reads. First-strand cDNA synthesis was performed from all RNA using the Mint cDNA synthesis kit, with priming by a TRBC-specific oligonucleotide. Following uracil-DNA glycosylase treatment, all cDNA underwent a first 18-cycle PCR with the universal primers M1SS and BC2_uni_R. Processing in the source paper ran as follows. For normalization, 1 million high-quality reads, each with a distinct molecular identifier, were randomly selected from each sample. Instead of being binned into consensus sequences, reads that shared molecular identifiers were thrown out. CDR3 identification, clonotype clustering and error correction used MiTCR with a Q25 quality threshold and the strictest error-elimination algorithm. A nonparametric unseen species model with Euler transformation was used to estimate lower-bound total TCR beta diversity. TCRdb ran its own pipeline on the public reads, namely fastp trimming at Q25 and MiXCR clone calling, and kept in-frame beta chains. All rows with the same CDR3 protein become a single entry with the most common DNA and genes. TCRdb's processing, not the authors', yielded these V and J calls. Counted in this sample were fewer than 700,000 distinct CDR3 sequences; less than 60% of them appeared once. The biggest ten clones account for 20% to 25% of the sample.

Reading from cysteine to phenylalanine, the CDR3 counts 18 amino acids. Only CDR3 DNA is held: 54 bases, read in frame from base 1. CDR1 and CDR2 were assigned from the germline V gene as SGHAT and FQNNGV. V ends up 2 bases short and J 0 bases short, with an unmatched junction base count of 10. The chain is assembled from TRBV11-2 and TRBJ2-3, with 8 bases in between that match TRBD1. This TCR was sampled from a man older than 75 in good health. Sequencing was done on a sample of blood. The DNA sequence is TGTGCCAGCAGCTTACTGGCAGGGGGCAACCCTAGCACAGATACGCAGTATTTT. The translation is CASSLLAGGNPSTDTQYF. Here the CDR3 is joined to the reference TRBV11-2 and TRBJ2-3 genes, and the full variable domain is: EAGVAQSPRYKIIEKRQSVAFWCNPISGHATLYWYQQILGQGPKLLIQFQNNGVVDDSQLPKDRFSAERLKGVDSTLKIQPAKLEDSAVYLCASSLLAGGNPSTDTQYFGPGTRLTVL.